Only a few counts were recorded for the clone carrying this TCR beta chain. V shed 1 base and J 3 bases; nucleotides not matched to a gene: 4. This CDR3 is 15 amino acids long. The germline V gene has CDR1 MNHEY and CDR2 SMNVEV (reference sequence). This sample was taken from a study of T cells after yellow fever vaccination. 5'RACE template switching added a universal primer site and UMIs to TCR cDNA. TCRdb fed the 5' RACE reads into MiXCR, producing one record per CDR3 protein. Among 100,000 to 150,000 distinct CDR3 sequences listed, 7.4% were seen once. V is TRBV27 and J is TRBJ2-7, with TRBD2 matching over 9 bases. The sequenced sample was CD4+ T cells sorted from PBMCs, obtained around 10 days after the first yellow fever vaccination. The sequence came from a man aged 18 to 29 who received the YFV17D yellow fever vaccine. The CDR3 DNA sequence: TGTGCCAGCAGTTTATACCTAGCGGGGTACTACGAGCAGTACTTC. Residues: CASSLYLAGYYEQYF.